A few counts support the clone carrying this T cell receptor beta chain. The antigen is not known. The study sequenced cultured CD4+ T cell DNA using the Oncomine TCR Beta short-read assay. One entry per CDR3 protein, called by TCRdb with MiXCR from the PCR reads. The table includes some 14,000 distinct CDR3 sequences, approximately 31% detected once. This sample is part of a study of vaccination and CD4 T cells after COVID-19. About the study: Blood was drawn a median around 71 days post second dose, range 14 to 241. Cultures that served as controls received a CEFX pool, an HIV-1 Nef pool, or no peptide.

As for treatment: approximately 9-day PBMC culture with coronavirus spike peptide pools or control peptides (ViraFEST assay). ViraFEST used peptide pools to expand antigen-specific T cells before TCR sequencing. The sequence was collected from a human donor who received a COVID-19 vaccine. The sample was CD4+ T cells from blood, cultured in vitro, taken before SARS-CoV-2 vaccination.

The CDR3 here is CASSGDRCSNEQYF. CDR3 bases: TGTGCCAGCAGCGGCGACAGGTGCAGCAACGAGCAGTACTTC. The gene calls are TRBV21-1 and TRBJ2-7; TRBD1, the D gene given by the table, was not confirmed from the DNA. TRBV21-1 is reported as a pseudogene. The CDR3 covers 14 residues.